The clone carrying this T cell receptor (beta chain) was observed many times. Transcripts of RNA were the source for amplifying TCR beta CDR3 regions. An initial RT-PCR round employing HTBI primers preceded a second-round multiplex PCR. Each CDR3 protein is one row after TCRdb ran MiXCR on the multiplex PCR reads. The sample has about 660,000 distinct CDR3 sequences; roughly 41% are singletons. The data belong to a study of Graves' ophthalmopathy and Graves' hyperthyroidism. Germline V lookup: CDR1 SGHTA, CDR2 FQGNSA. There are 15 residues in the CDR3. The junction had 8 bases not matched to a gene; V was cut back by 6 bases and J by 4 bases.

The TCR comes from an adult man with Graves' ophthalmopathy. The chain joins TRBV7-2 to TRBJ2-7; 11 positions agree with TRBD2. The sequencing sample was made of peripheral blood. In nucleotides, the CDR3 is TGTGCCAGCAGTCCAAGTAGCGGGGGGGCGTACGAGCAGTACTTC. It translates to CASSPSSGGAYEQYF.